These T cell receptor beta chains were read from a single sample in a study of memory CD4+ T cells and cytomegalovirus serostatus. Only in-frame clones appear in the TCRdb table, and some are missing; sequencing was by immunoSEQ multiplex PCR. Altogether some 52,000 clones are present, about 83% being singletons, with the ten largest covering roughly 2%. Sample: memory CD4+ T cells from blood. These receptors all come from an adult in good health and CMV-seropositive. CDR3s include the opening cysteine and the closing phenylalanine or tryptophan. The order of the fields is V gene, clone size, D gene, J gene, CDR3 protein. D genes are given only for firm matches. Where a row states a size, it is once, few, many or the class of an expanded clone; other rows omit it.

>TRBV20-1|few|.|TRBJ2-7
CSARVVYEQYF
>TRBV7-3|.|TRBD2|TRBJ2-1
CASSPRGLSGGALEQFF
>TRBV28|few|TRBD1|TRBJ2-1
CASSPGTGTRRQFF
>TRBV19|.|.|TRBJ1-5
CASSSDGYNQPQHF
>TRBV5-4|.|.|TRBJ2-6
CASSLLGSPEAGANVLTF
>TRBV18|.|TRBD2|TRBJ2-1
CASSGTSGSSYNEQFF
>TRBV7-2|.|TRBD2|TRBJ2-3
CASSQTSGTDTQYF
>TRBV28|.|.|TRBJ1-1
CASSLKVAGNTEAFF
>TRBV5-6|few|.|TRBJ2-7
CASSLGSGTFYEQYF
>TRBV6-1|.|.|TRBJ1-1
CASIERGNTEAFF
>TRBV12-5|.|TRBD1|TRBJ2-7
CASGPGQGADEQYF
>TRBV7-9|.|TRBD2|TRBJ2-1
CASSLDIGLAGGNEQFF
>TRBV27|.|.|TRBJ1-2
CASSTRRNYGYTF
>TRBV5-1|.|.|TRBJ1-3
CASSPARSESGNTIYF
>TRBV2|few|.|TRBJ1-3
CASSDAVLLSGNTIYF
>TRBV6-6|.|.|TRBJ2-3
CAAGRGGDTQYF
>TRBV7-2|.|.|TRBJ2-7
CASSLGVGEQYF
>TRBV7-2|few|TRBD2|TRBJ2-1
CASSLEGTSGRFYNEQFF
>TRBV28|.|.|TRBJ2-3
CASRTPGSTDTQYF
>TRBV4-1|.|TRBD1|TRBJ1-4
CASSLPGQPNEKLFF
>TRBV9|.|.|TRBJ1-3
CASSARISSGNTIYF
>TRBV6-5|once|TRBD1|TRBJ1-4
CASRGQALNEKLFF
>TRBV5-1|.|.|TRBJ2-6
CASSLDSGANVLTF
>TRBV21-1|.|.|TRBJ2-5
CASSKSFSPGQGETQYF